The 2 T cell receptor beta chains below come from one sample, sequenced in a study of response to subunit inactivated influenza vaccine. TCRdb re-derived calls from the RT-PCR reads in MiXCR, one entry per CDR3 protein. The sample lists roughly 500,000 distinct CDR3 sequences, about 15% occurring once. Source: CD4+ T cells sorted from PBMCs, taken less than 25 months after vaccination. The receptors come from a man between 50 and 75 years old who received an inactivated influenza vaccine.

This clonotype was seen more than once but under ten times. V is TRBV5-1 and J is TRBJ2-3; D unresolved. This CDR3 contains 14 residues. V was shortened by 0 bases and J by 2 bases, with 7 bases between the two germline ends. Germline V gene lookup returns CDR1 SGHRS and CDR2 YFSETQ. DNA for the CDR3: TGCGCCAGCAGCTTGGACAGCCCCACAGATACGCAGTATTTT. Translated, it gives CASSLDSPTDTQYF.

This clonotype turned up a few times. The J gene is TRBJ1-1, the V gene TRBV5-5, with unresolved D. Germline assignment: CDR1 SGHKS and CDR2 YYEKEE (reference sequence). There are 16 residues in the CDR3. Deletions cut 0 bases from V and 0 bases from J, with 12 bases between. CDR3 in DNA: TGTGCCAGCAGCTTGGGGGCCATTAAACTGAACACTGAAGCTTTCTTT. This sequence encodes CASSLGAIKLNTEAFF. Complete variable domain (other parts from reference TRBV5-5 and TRBJ1-1): DAGVTQSPTHLIKTRGQQVTLRCSPISGHKSVSWYQQVLGQGPQFIFQYYEKEERGRGNFPDRFSARQFPNYSSELNVNALLLGDSALYLCASSLGAIKLNTEAFFGQGTRLTVV.